This T cell receptor (beta chain) comes out of a study of T-cell reconstitution after alpha-beta-depleted transplantation in children. This clonotype was counted many times. The junction had 1 base not matched to a gene; V was cut back by 4 bases and J by 7 bases. The CDR3 runs 12 residues. In germline, CDR1 is SGHTA, CDR2 FQGNSA. Library preparation (for TCRbeta) was performed with unique molecular identifiers. TCRdb reprocessed the PCR reads with MiXCR, giving one entry per CDR3 protein. Of about 610,000 distinct CDR3 sequences in the sample, roughly a tenth were seen once. The chain recombines TRBV7-2 with TRBJ2-3, with 8 bases that match TRBD1. Here the sequenced sample was PBMCs from the stem cell graft donor, taken from the stem cell graft. The TCR sequence derives from a human donor who donated a stem cell graft to a child with acute myeloid leukemia. The CDR3 bases are TGTGCCAGCAGCTGGGACAGGAATACGCAGTATTTT. It codes for CASSWDRNTQYF.